The TCR beta chain described here comes from a study of cytomegalovirus exposure and HLA in healthy donors (dated by TCRdb to the late 2010s). As for the study more broadly: An earlier analysis of some 600 of the donors reported about 300 Gb of sequence data and 95 million to 140 million unique TCR beta sequences obtained from approximately 180 million T cells. An early release that covered about 640 HLA-typed donors contained approximately 300 gigabases of sequencing data and 70 million to 100 million unique TCR sequences. The genetic ancestry cluster associated with self-reported Caucasian donors included around four fifths of the roughly 400 genotyped donors. The study aimed to test whether signatures of past pathogen exposure could be identified by cataloging public T cell receptors. The study profiled the T cell repertoires of hundreds of subjects by immunosequencing and related them to cytomegalovirus serostatus. Besides the first cohort of around 700 subjects, a separate validation cohort made up of 90 to 150 different subjects was used. High-throughput TCR immunosequencing, statistical association of individual TCRs with disease status, and machine learning were combined to predict cytomegalovirus infection status. A later analysis re-analyzed previously published TCR beta repertoires from 660 or so donors and added high-resolution HLA genotyping to study TCR occurrence patterns. Rather than drawing on any new phenotypic data, the later analysis identified candidate immune exposures from TCR beta sequences and the way those sequences occurred across donors. An earlier analysis of 500 to 750 of the donors applied high-throughput TCR beta sequencing to assess whether each TCR beta V gene segment acted as functional or pseudogenic. Donor age, sex, ethnicity and CMV serostatus were compiled together with the repertoire data. In a later genetic analysis, genome-wide SNP genotypes for about 65% of the 666 donors were used, and that subset was treated as a discovery cohort. All discovery cohort repertoires had been generated on a single sequencing platform. Both class I and class II loci were covered by HLA typing, at four-digit resolution. The number of donors typed differed by locus, with about 629-630 for A, B, C, DRB1 and DQB1, around 500 for DQA1, 600 to 610 for DPA1, and some 440 for DPB1. Roughly 5 DR-DQ haplotypes were treated as single units for association and clustering because of strong linkage in the cohort. Among 398 genotyped donors of the cohort, an average of about 240,000 unique TCR beta nucleotide sequences were sequenced per donor, roughly 20% of them non-productive. The paper's findings and limits, for the study overall: While some public TCRs were present in many individuals, most TCR sequences turned up only very rarely across donors. For the cohort, immune exposure information was limited to CMV serostatus. A later genetic analysis reported fewer N-insertions in productive TCRs among donors in an Asian-associated ancestry cluster than the roughly 700-donor mean. Strong co-occurrence of HLA alleles, especially DR and DQ, made assigning TCR associations to individual alleles difficult. Because counts were too low, fewer than 20 rarely observed V segments, including chromosome 9 orphons, were excluded from the earlier analysis of around 640 of the donors. Linkage disequilibrium might explain the correlated functional status among segregating V segments, but an unknown experimental factor could not be excluded. Several of the top co-occurrence clusters appeared to be linked to parvovirus B19, influenza, CMV and Epstein-Barr virus, according to a later analysis. Broadly in line with IMGT annotations, most TCR beta V segments showed up in productive rearrangements about 90% or about 30% of the time in an earlier analysis of several hundred of the donors. In vitro tests confirmed that three of the cytomegalovirus-associated TCR beta chains recognize cytomegalovirus antigens. The authors suggested that the approach could potentially be generalized to other disease states and immunological phenotypes. Some IMGT-functional V segments, including TRBV6-2 and TRBV6-3, could not be distinguished by the 87-base-pair reads and were therefore excluded. A cluster of highly shared sequence variants was judged likely to represent a technical artifact of the sequencing pipeline. Because HLA typing was unavailable for some donors at each locus, only the typed subset was used in association tests. In a later analysis, HLA-associated TCR beta chains showed more clonal expansion and lower generation probabilities than non-associated chains that were equally common. A later analysis associated 15,000 to 20,000 TCR beta sequences with specific HLA alleles at a false discovery rate of 0.05. Sequencing depth was assumed to be roughly uniform across donors in the presence/absence analyses, though that assumption may not hold. The classifier was reported to diagnose cytomegalovirus status with high specificity and sensitivity in both the original cohort and the validation cohort. An association between a missense DCLRE1C variant and V-gene and J-gene trimming of TCR beta chains was found in a later genetic analysis and replicated in an independent cohort. A further reported finding was that TCR beta sequences accurately predicted the HLA-A and HLA-B alleles for most subjects in the first cohort. According to a later analysis, most CMV-associated TCR beta chains appeared to be HLA-restricted, and the HLA associations seemed to be driven largely by CMV exposure. A later analysis found that TCR association rates varied across HLA loci, with DRB1 alleles showing the most associated TCRs and HLA-C alleles the fewest. A total of about 180 TCR beta chains were listed by the study as associated with cytomegalovirus. In this cohort, only TCR beta chains were sequenced, and detectable features were limited by the absence of alpha or paired-chain data.

In the case of this clone: The clone's antigen remains unknown. No base quality information exists; no much larger clone differs at one position.

Inclusive of the bounding cysteine and phenylalanine, the CDR3 is 16 residues long. Only the CDR3 DNA stays, 48 bases, in frame from base 1. The V and J ends are trimmed by 10 bases and 3 bases, leaving 22 bases between them. CDR1 and CDR2, looked up from the germline V gene (reference sequence), are WNHNN and SYGVQD. The cohort consisted of 666 healthy bone marrow donors. Cohort members were all nominally healthy when sampled, although unrecorded immune exposures were likely present. The donor tested CMV seronegative and was one of the 352 seronegative cohort members. A peripheral blood sample was provided by each donor, and peripheral blood mononuclear cells were used for TCR beta sequencing. Genomic DNA extraction from the blood cell samples was performed with the Qiagen DNeasy Blood Extraction Kit. The library was obtained by the immunoSEQ multiplex PCR assay. For the multiplex PCR, a mixture combining 60 forward primers for TCR Vbeta segments and 13 reverse primers for TCR Jbeta segments was used. Amplification of the CDR3 region of rearranged TCR beta genes was performed with a multiplex PCR assay on genomic DNA. The Illumina HiSeq System was used to sequence the amplified TCR beta libraries as 87-base-pair reads. Concerning the study's data processing: A later analysis tallied roughly 80 million unique TCR beta chains across the 650 to 750 repertoires, and 10 million to 11 million of those chains were shared by two or more donors. A nearest-neighbor algorithm error-corrected the raw reads and collapsed the reads into unique sequences, merging closely related sequences to remove PCR and sequencing errors. V, D and J gene segments were assigned by aligning CDR3 sequences to IMGT reference sequences. For a sequence to be retained, a match of at least six nucleotides was required to both a V gene segment and a J gene segment. Rearrangements were called productive when the CDR3 lacked stop codons and stayed in frame with V and J; all others were non-productive. CDR3 was defined by IMGT convention, running from the second conserved V-encoded cysteine to the conserved J-encoded phenylalanine. Sequences without an unambiguous match to a single V gene segment were excluded from the earlier analysis of about 630 of the donors. An earlier analysis of 587 of the donors classified V segments as functional when productive rearrangements were above 56.7% and as segregating when the standard deviation between donors was above 5%. A statistical classification framework was built to diagnose cytomegalovirus status from the catalog of TCR beta chain sequences. In a later analysis, V and J genes were assigned by comparing TCR nucleotide sequences against IMGT/GENE-DB human TR gene sequences. A later analysis assigned CDR3 sequences and most-parsimonious VDJ recombination scenarios with the TCRdist pipeline. A later analysis defined each TCR beta chain by its CDR3 amino acid sequence plus V-gene family, and excluded reads lacking a unique V-gene family. To address suspected cross-contamination and a sequencing artifact, a later analysis removed some 620 highly shared, low-generation-probability nucleotide sequences. In a later analysis, a clonal expansion index was calculated for each public chain from normalized within-repertoire ranks of inferred template counts. In a later analysis, generation probabilities were computed using a VDJ recombination model fitted to out-of-frame rearrangements, and the results were checked against IGoR. In a later analysis, hypergeometric tests were used to score TCR-TCR, TCR-HLA and TCR-CMV co-occurrence, with a repertoire-size bias correction applied to TCR pairs. To estimate false discovery rates, a later analysis permuted the HLA or CMV assignments 20 times. In a later analysis, co-occurring TCRs were grouped using DBSCAN, with TCRdist sequence similarity added in when clustering inside HLA-allele-positive subsets. Repertoires with fewer than 30,000 or more than 120,000 public chains, plus five repertoires with anomalous nucleotide sharing, were excluded from co-occurrence clustering. Entries here come from immuneACCESS through TCRdb and include only in-frame sequences with V and J called. Some clones fail to appear in such tables; in the studies checked, an unresolved V gene covers under half of the shortfall, and the cause of the remainder is unknown. Clone size and the V and J calls come from that table; the DNA yielded D and trimming. Here the sample has approximately 130,000 clones; roughly 79% occur a single time. Roughly 3.1% of the sample rests with the top ten.

The sequencing sample was made of PBMCs. The sequence came from a man aged 25 to 40 in good health and CMV-seronegative. The chain employs TRBV10-1 and TRBJ1-5; the D segment could be TRBD1, given 6 matching bases. The DNA reads TGCGCCACCCTAACCCCCGGCAGGGGATTCAATCAGCCCCAGCATTTT. This codes for CATLTPGRGFNQPQHF.